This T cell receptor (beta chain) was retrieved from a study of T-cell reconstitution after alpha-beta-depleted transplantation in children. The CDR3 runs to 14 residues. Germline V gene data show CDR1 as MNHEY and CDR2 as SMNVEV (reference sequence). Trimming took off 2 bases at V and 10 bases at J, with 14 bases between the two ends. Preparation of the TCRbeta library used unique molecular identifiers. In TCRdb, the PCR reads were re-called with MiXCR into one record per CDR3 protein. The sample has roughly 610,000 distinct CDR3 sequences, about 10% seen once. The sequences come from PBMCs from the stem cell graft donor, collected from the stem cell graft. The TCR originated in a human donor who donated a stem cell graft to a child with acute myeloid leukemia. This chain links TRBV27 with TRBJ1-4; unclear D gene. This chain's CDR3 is CASSLRFSVGKLFF. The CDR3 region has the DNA TGTGCCAGCAGTTTAAGATTCTCGGTAGGAAAACTGTTTTTT. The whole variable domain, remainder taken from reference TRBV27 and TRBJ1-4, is EAQVTQNPRYLITVTGKKLTVTCSQNMNHEYMSWYRQDPGLGLRQIYYSMNVEVTDKGDVPEGYKVSRKEKRNFPLILESPSPNQTSLYFCASSLRFSVGKLFFGSGTQLSVL.